This TCR beta chain emerged from a study of T cell clonotyping in hematopoietic cell transplantation. Per germline, CDR1 SNHLY and CDR2 FYNNEI. CDR3 length: 15 amino acids. J lost 7 bases, V lost 6 bases, and 5 bases had no gene match. In the case of this clone: Its antigen is currently unknown.

Study results and caveats: At the given depth, recipient repertoires were over 95% de novo clonotypes.

Using immunoSEQ multiplex PCR, the repertoire was profiled, and TCRdb retains in-frame clones only, with some absent. The sample carries 26,000 or so clones, around 95% recorded once. The sample consisted of peripheral blood mononuclear cells. The V and J genes are TRBV2 and TRBJ2-1; 14 bases match TRBD2. The clonotype was recovered from a man aged 45 to 65 in good health. Some clones in this sample may be carry-over from other donors' samples. The CDR3 DNA reads as TGTGCCAGCAGCAAGGGACTAGCGGGGGTGAATGAGCAGTTCTTC. This sequence encodes CASSKGLAGVNEQFF.